The rows below give T cell receptor beta chains drawn from one sample of a study of Ad26.COV2.S vaccination and SARS-CoV-2 variants. Clones were read by immunoSEQ multiplex PCR, and TCRdb kept only the in-frame ones, dropping some. The sample consists of hundreds of thousands of clones, around 92% of them appearing once. The source was peripheral blood, collected in a trial of Ad26.COV2.S vaccine versus placebo. Receptors originate from a person between 18 and 65 years old who received the Ad26.COV2.S COVID-19 vaccine or a placebo. The conserved cysteine and the conserved F or W are not part of the CDR3 here.

>TRBV27|TRBJ2-2
ASSRAGELF
>TRBV7-7|TRBJ2-3
ASSSGAPGTDTQY
>TRBV10-3|TRBJ2-1
AISRDRYNEQF
>TRBV6-5|TRBJ2-1
ASSYRGGAYNEQF
>TRBV24-1|TRBJ2-1
ATSDFGQGFGNEQF
>TRBV29-1|TRBJ1-1
SVEDHLNTEAF
>TRBV18|TRBJ2-5
ASSPDGGHETQY
>TRBV18|TRBJ2-5
ASSPGAGEETQY
>TRBV4-1|TRBJ2-1
ASSQDPLGLATYNEQF
>TRBV3-1/TRBV3-2|TRBJ2-1
ASSRGVAGDFGGEQF
>TRBV15|TRBJ2-7
ATSRDRGSYEQY
>TRBV4-1|TRBJ1-1
ASRVLAENTEAF
>TRBV30|TRBJ2-5
AWSVKGGSETQY
>TRBV6-6|TRBJ1-1
ASNPGQGFLNTEAF
>TRBV18|TRBJ2-7
ASSVGPGAEQY
>TRBV27|TRBJ2-7
ASRRGTSGSYEQY
>TRBV18|TRBJ2-4
ASSPWMDSKNIQY
>TRBV4-2|TRBJ2-2
ASSVLAGGSTGELF
>TRBV6-2/TRBV6-3|TRBJ2-6
ASSYSLGQGNPGANVLT
>TRBV11-1|TRBJ2-5
ASSSVGWYQETQY
>TRBV4-1|TRBJ1-4
ASSPRTGTNEKLF
>TRBV12-3/TRBV12-4|TRBJ2-1
ASSLWGRGEQF
>TRBV27|TRBJ2-5
ASTRRWRGQETQY
>TRBV19|TRBJ2-2
ASSIAPGQGRIRELF
>TRBV18|TRBJ1-2
ASSPSGGSFNYGYT
>TRBV30|TRBJ2-3
AWSEDTQY
>TRBV4-3|TRBJ2-5
ASSQWGRTTGGETQY
>TRBV4-3|TRBJ2-2
ASSLIGPLGTGELF
>TRBV9|TRBJ1-3
ASSASGNTIY
>TRBV19|TRBJ1-5
ASSIDRGNQPQH
>TRBV19|TRBJ2-3
ASSIAPRATADTQY
>TRBV6-5|TRBJ2-3
ASSFSGGSTDTQY
>TRBV7-3|TRBJ2-5
ASGAGGQGVQY
>TRBV18|TRBJ2-1
ASSPRTAYNEQF
>TRBV4-3|TRBJ2-3
ASSQGLAGAAGTQY
>TRBV29-1|TRBJ2-3
SAKTSGRRSDTQY
>TRBV5-1|TRBJ2-5
ASSPGLPQETQY
>TRBV7-9|TRBJ2-1
ASSSEGLLYNEQF
>TRBV6-5|TRBJ2-7
ASTRSGSGYEQY
>TRBV19|TRBJ2-6
ASSMGQGFAGANVLT
>TRBV7-9|TRBJ1-4
ASSPDGATNEKLF
>TRBV27|TRBJ2-7
ASSLGGADEQY
>TRBV12-5|TRBJ1-4
ASGLVVGSGWEKLF
>TRBV19|TRBJ2-7
ASSTPYEQY
>TRBV29-1|TRBJ2-5
SVEGYGGTYQETQY
>TRBV5-6|TRBJ1-2
ASSLPPQGAGGYT
>TRBV7-8|TRBJ1-2
ASSLVATGTANYGYT
>TRBV18|TRBJ1-1
ASSPRGVNTEAF
>TRBV19|TRBJ1-1
ASSTGTGNTEAF
>TRBV11-2|TRBJ2-1
ASSPWVGGPNNEQF
>TRBV7-2|TRBJ1-1
ASSFGQKMNTEAF
>TRBV4-2|TRBJ2-5
ASSQESWRQETQY
>TRBV6-5|TRBJ2-7
ASSYDRSYEQY
>TRBV7-6|TRBJ2-1
ASSLGLTGWF
>TRBV11-2|TRBJ1-1
ASSFKLMNTEAF
>TRBV19|TRBJ1-1
ASKTGENTEAF